One sample yielded the 27 T cell receptor beta chains listed below, sequenced in a study of identical twins. Each CDR3 protein gets one entry after TCRdb re-called the 5' RACE reads with MiXCR. The sample has some 710,000 distinct CDR3 sequences; roughly 6% are singletons. Sample: naive T cells sorted from blood. The receptors here all came from a man aged 18 to 30 in good health.

In this sample, this clonotype turned up a few times. The V and J genes are TRBV6-1 and TRBJ2-1, with 10 bases lining up with TRBD2. The ends lost 6 bases at V and 8 bases at J; junction bases unmatched: 7. The CDR3 length is 14 residues. Looked up from germline, CDR1 is MNHNS and CDR2 is SASEGT. CDR3 in amino acids: CASSPSGRAHEQFF. For the CDR3, the DNA is TGTGCCAGCAGCCCCAGCGGGAGGGCGCATGAGCAGTTCTTC.

This clonotype was counted between two and nine times. This chain connects TRBV29-1 to TRBJ2-5; 7 bases align to TRBD2. This CDR3 region has 12 residues. CDR1 SQVTM and CDR2 ANQGSEA come from the germline V gene. V gave up 8 bases and J gave up 5 bases; unmatched junction bases: 8. The CDR3 bases are TGCAGCTCTTCGGGAGGAAGGGAGACCCAGTACTTC. Protein: CSSSGGRETQYF.

V gene TRBV5-1 combines with J gene TRBJ2-5, with 9 bases fitting TRBD2. The V and J ends lost 2 bases and 5 bases, in that order; junction bases with no gene match: 16. The CDR3 contains 18 residues. Germline CDR1 SGHRS, CDR2 YFSETQ. CDR3 DNA sequence: TGCGCCAGCAGCTTATCGTCGAGGGGCAGCGGGAGGATGGAGACCCAGTACTTC. Amino acids: CASSLSSRGSGRMETQYF.

The chain links TRBV20-1 to TRBJ2-1; D is possibly TRBD1 or TRBD2 (5 bases each). V shed 3 bases and J shed 9 bases, with 15 bases lying between them. The V gene's germline CDR1 is DFQATT and CDR2 SNEGSKA (reference sequence). The CDR3 length is 13 residues. The CDR3 DNA reads TGCAGTGCTAGGGGACGGGATGTAGGTGAGCAGTTCTTC. Its translation is CSARGRDVGEQFF.

This clonotype has a count of ten or more. The chain carries TRBV10-2 and TRBJ1-6; D call uncertain. The CDR3 sequence is 11 residues long. Deletions cut 3 bases from V and 10 bases from J, with 4 bases between. Germline V lookup: CDR1 WSHSY, CDR2 SAAADI. The CDR3 nucleotides are TGCGCCAGCAGTGAAGGGTCACCCCTCCACTTT. It yields the protein CASSEGSPLHF.

This clonotype was recorded a few times. This rearrangement joins TRBV2 to TRBJ2-7; TRBD1 might be the D (6 bases). Germline CDR1 reads SNHLY; CDR2 reads FYNNEI. With 6 bases removed from V and 1 base from J, the gap between germline ends came to 16 bases. The CDR3 length is 15 residues. The CDR3 DNA reads TGTGCCAGCAGCCGGGAAACAGGGATTTCCTACGAGCAGTACTTC. It specifies CASSRETGISYEQYF.

At least ten counts were recorded for this clonotype. V usage is TRBV20-1 and J usage is TRBJ2-1, with 10 nucleotides matching TRBD2. J lost 4 bases, V lost 4 bases, and 7 bases had no gene match. Germline assignment: CDR1 DFQATT and CDR2 SNEGSKA (reference sequence). This CDR3 has 15 residues. CDR3 sequence (DNA): TGCAGTGCTAAAAGAAGCGGGAGGGTATACAATGAGCAGTTCTTC. Protein product: CSAKRSGRVYNEQFF.

Ten or more counts support this clonotype. The chain joins TRBV13 to TRBJ2-2; D unclear. The germline V and J ends were trimmed by 5 bases and 2 bases, with 9 bases remaining between them. Germline V CDR1 and CDR2: PRHDT, FYEKMQ (reference sequence). The CDR3 has 14 amino acids. The CDR3 reads CASSAGPNTGELFF. CDR3 in DNA: TGTGCCAGCAGCGCTGGGCCTAACACCGGGGAGCTGTTTTTT.

This chain links TRBV7-3 with TRBJ2-7; 7 bases agree with TRBD1. The CDR3 is 14 residues long. Germline CDR1 SGHTA, CDR2 FQGTGA. After removal of 4 bases from V and 6 bases from J, the junction contained 9 bases not matched to a gene. The CDR3 sequence: CASSSGTALSEQYF. The CDR3 DNA follows: TGTGCCAGCAGCTCCGGGACAGCCCTGAGCGAGCAGTACTTC.

The sample holds many counts of this clonotype. The chain combines TRBV12-5 with TRBJ2-5, with D possibly being TRBD2 (5 bases). V gave up 6 bases and J gave up 0 bases, with 14 bases separating them. Per the germline V gene, CDR1 is LGHNT and CDR2 is FRNRAP. This CDR3 is 15 amino acids long. Written as DNA, the CDR3 is TGTGCTAGTGGATTCACCGCGGGTTACCAAGAGACCCAGTACTTC. Translated: CASGFTAGYQETQYF. Filled out from reference TRBV12-5 and TRBJ2-5, the complete variable domain reads DARVTQTPRHKVTEMGQEVTMRCQPILGHNTVFWYRQTMMQGLELLAYFRNRAPLDDSGMPKDRFSAEMPDATLATLKIQPSEPRDSAVYFCASGFTAGYQETQYFGPGTRLLVL.

This clonotype was seen at least ten times. The chain's CDR3 is CASSWGALNTEAFF. CDR3 DNA sequence: TGTGCCAGCAGTTGGGGGGCACTGAACACTGAAGCTTTCTTT. V usage is TRBV12-3 or TRBV12-4 and J usage is TRBJ1-1, with D possibly being TRBD1 (6 bases). Trimming left V 4 bases short and J 0 bases short, with 9 bases between. The CDR3 sequence is 14 residues long.

The gene calls are TRBV29-1 and TRBJ2-7; D unclear. The CDR3 is made up of 12 amino acids. V gave up 4 bases and J gave up 0 bases, with 7 bases separating them. Per the germline V gene, CDR1 is SQVTM and CDR2 is ANQGSEA. The CDR3 protein is CSVGAPSYEQYF. The CDR3 DNA reads as TGCAGCGTTGGCGCCCCCTCCTACGAGCAGTACTTC.

This clonotype appeared many times. V and J are TRBV29-1 and TRBJ1-1; D unresolved. The CDR3 spans 14 residues. Trimming removed 5 bases from V and 0 bases from J, with 13 bases in between. Germline V lookup: CDR1 SQVTM, CDR2 ANQGSEA. The CDR3 DNA reads as TGCAGCGTTAGTTTCGCTACAGTGAACACTGAAGCTTTCTTT. The encoded protein is CSVSFATVNTEAFF.

V gene TRBV6-5 combines with J gene TRBJ2-5; TRBD2 matches at 9 bases. After removal of 0 bases from V and 9 bases from J, the junction contained 11 bases not matched to a gene. The CDR3 is 16 amino acids. Germline CDR1 reads MNHEY; CDR2 reads SVGAGI. This CDR3 reads CASSYSILAGATAQYF. Here the CDR3 DNA reads TGTGCCAGCAGTTACTCGATTTTAGCGGGAGCTACGGCCCAGTACTTC.

This clonotype was detected many times. In DNA form, the CDR3 reads TGTGCCAGCAGTTTTGAGGGGAGGATATTCGAGCAGTACTTC. Protein: CASSFEGRIFEQYF. The chain is built from TRBV2 and TRBJ2-7; tentatively, D is TRBD2 (6 bases). The CDR3 is 14 amino acids. Trimming took off 5 bases at V and 6 bases at J, with 17 bases between the two ends. Germline V lookup: CDR1 SNHLY, CDR2 FYNNEI. Variable domain in full (rest from reference TRBV2 and TRBJ2-7): EPEVTQTPSHQVTQMGQEVILRCVPISNHLYFYWYRQILGQKVEFLVSFYNNEISEKSEIFDDQFSVERPDGSNFTLKIRSTKLEDSAMYFCASSFEGRIFEQYFGPGTRLTVT.

This clonotype was observed at least ten times. The J gene is TRBJ2-1, the V gene TRBV12-3 or TRBV12-4, with 8 bases identical to TRBD2. This CDR3 comprises 16 residues. The ends lost 4 bases at V and 9 bases at J; junction bases unmatched: 14. The CDR3 is CASSSLSGTERGEQFF. As DNA, the CDR3 is TGTGCCAGCAGTTCCCTTAGCGGGACCGAAAGAGGTGAGCAGTTCTTC.

This clonotype was observed many times. V is TRBV5-5 and J is TRBJ2-1, with 7 bases fitting TRBD2. Germline CDR1 SGHKS, CDR2 YYEKEE (reference sequence). V lost 0 bases and J lost 8; bases outside the gene matches: 8. This CDR3 spans 15 amino acids. The CDR3 sequence is CASSLDLRERYEQFF. In DNA, the CDR3 is TGTGCCAGCAGCTTGGATTTGCGGGAGAGGTATGAGCAGTTCTTC.

This clonotype appeared many times. V is TRBV12-3 or TRBV12-4 and J is TRBJ1-2; D gene unclear. CDR3 length: 12 amino acids. V dropped 6 bases and J dropped 5 bases, with 10 bases sitting between them. This chain's CDR3 is CASRGSWYGYTF. The CDR3 nucleotides are TGTGCCAGCAGGGGGTCTTGGTATGGCTACACCTTC.

The rearrangement links TRBV10-3 to TRBJ2-1, with 7 bases lining up with TRBD2. The trim removed 3 bases at V and 4 bases at J, leaving 12 bases unmatched. This CDR3 region has 17 residues. The germline gives CDR1 ENHRY, CDR2 SYGVKD. In nucleotides, the CDR3 is TGTGCCATCAGTGACTCTCTCCGGAGCGGGGAATACAATGAGCAGTTCTTC. Amino acids: CAISDSLRSGEYNEQFF.

In this sample, this clonotype turned up many times. The V call is TRBV20-1, the J call TRBJ2-1; D might be TRBD1 or TRBD2, each matching 5 bases. The CDR3 length is 14 residues. The ends were cut back, 1 base at V and 5 bases at J, with 12 bases in the middle. Germline assignment: CDR1 DFQATT and CDR2 SNEGSKA (reference sequence). CDR3 residues: CSARVGGTHNEQFF. CDR3 bases: TGCAGTGCTAGAGTAGGTGGGACCCACAATGAGCAGTTCTTC.

This chain links TRBV7-8 with TRBJ2-1; D is uncertain. The V gene lost 2 bases and the J gene lost 10 bases, with 9 bases spanning the gap. This CDR3 has 12 amino acids. CDR1 is SGHVS, CDR2 FQNEAQ, per germline. CDR3 nucleotides: TGTGCCAGCAGCTTATACCGGCGGGAGCAGTTCTTC. Its translation is CASSLYRREQFF.

This clonotype was detected ten times or more. The rearrangement joins TRBV29-1 to TRBJ1-3; 7 bases fit TRBD1. V dropped 1 base and J dropped 5; count of bases not matched to a gene: 5. CDR3 size: 14 residues. From germline, CDR1 is SQVTM and CDR2 ANQGSEA. The CDR3: CSVEGPGGRNTIYF. The CDR3 DNA sequence: TGCAGCGTTGAAGGTCCAGGGGGTAGAAACACCATATATTTT.

This clonotype was seen at least ten times. V usage is TRBV7-8 and J usage is TRBJ2-3; the D is unclear. V lost 0 bases and J lost 2, with 3 bases in between. There are 13 residues in the CDR3. Germline V gives CDR1 SGHVS, CDR2 FQNEAQ. CDR3 in amino acids: CASSLAYTDTQYF. CDR3 nucleotide sequence: TGTGCCAGCAGCTTAGCTTACACAGATACGCAGTATTTT.

V and J are TRBV30 and TRBJ2-1; D is uncertain. Trimming stripped 4 bases from V and 4 bases from J, with 8 bases between. From germline, CDR1 is GTSNPN and CDR2 SVGIG (reference sequence). This CDR3 region has 12 residues. The CDR3 bases are TGTGCCTGGACTGACACGTACAATGAGCAGTTCTTC. It yields the protein CAWTDTYNEQFF. The whole variable domain, filled in from reference TRBV30 and TRBJ2-1, reads SQTIHQWPATLVQPVGSPLSLECTVEGTSNPNLYWYRQAAGRGLQLLFYSVGIGQISSEVPQNLSASRPQDRQFILSSKKLLLSDSGFYLCAWTDTYNEQFFGPGTRLTVL.

Many counts were recorded for this clonotype. The V call is TRBV12-3 or TRBV12-4, the J call TRBJ2-3; unclear D gene. The CDR3 extends over 11 amino acids. Trimming removed 7 bases at V and 6 bases at J, with 8 bases between. DNA of the CDR3: TGTGCCAGCACTGACACCGATACGCAGTATTTT. It is translated as CASTDTDTQYF.

This chain links TRBV20-1 with TRBJ2-5; D not resolved. Between the trimmed V and J ends, which lost 3 bases and 9 bases, there was a span of 14 bases. Germline CDR1 reads DFQATT; CDR2 reads SNEGSKA (reference sequence). The CDR3 totals 12 residues. CDR3 region: CSASKGPGAQYF. The CDR3 nucleotides read TGCAGTGCTAGTAAAGGTCCTGGGGCCCAGTACTTC.

This clonotype was recorded many times. The chain employs TRBV20-1 and TRBJ1-5; 9 bases line up with TRBD1. Germline-derived CDR1 and CDR2 are DFQATT and SNEGSKA (reference sequence). The CDR3 runs 15 residues. V shed 3 bases and J 6 bases; nucleotides not matched to a gene: 9. The CDR3 here is CSASTRDRVRQPQHF. For the CDR3, the DNA is TGCAGTGCTAGTACCCGGGACAGGGTTCGTCAGCCCCAGCATTTT.